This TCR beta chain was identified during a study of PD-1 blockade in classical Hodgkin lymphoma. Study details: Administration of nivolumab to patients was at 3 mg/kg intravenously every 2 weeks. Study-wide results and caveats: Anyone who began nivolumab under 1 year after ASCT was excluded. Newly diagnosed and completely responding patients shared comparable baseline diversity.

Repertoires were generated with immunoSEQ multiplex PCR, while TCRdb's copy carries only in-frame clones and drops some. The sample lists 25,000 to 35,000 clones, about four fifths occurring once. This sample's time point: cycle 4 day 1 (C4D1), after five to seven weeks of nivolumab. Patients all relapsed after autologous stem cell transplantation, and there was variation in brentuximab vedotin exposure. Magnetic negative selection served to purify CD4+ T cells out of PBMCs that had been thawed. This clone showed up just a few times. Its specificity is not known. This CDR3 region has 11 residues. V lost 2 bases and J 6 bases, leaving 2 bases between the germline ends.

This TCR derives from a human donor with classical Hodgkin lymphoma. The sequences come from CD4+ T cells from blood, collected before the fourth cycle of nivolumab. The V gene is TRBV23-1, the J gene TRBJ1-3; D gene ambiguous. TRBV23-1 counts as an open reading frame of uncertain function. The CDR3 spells CASSQENTIYF. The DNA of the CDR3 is TGCGCCAGCAGTCAAGAAAACACCATATATTTT.